What follows describes a single T cell receptor beta chain. The repertoire was sequenced with immunoSEQ multiplex PCR; TCRdb's copy has only in-frame clones and lacks some. The sample has under 250,000 clones, 83% seen once. These data are taken from a study of blood T cell repertoires in COVID-19. Overall study context: T cells, B-cell-depleted T cells, or PBMCs supplied cDNA or gDNA.

This sequence originates from a woman aged 50 to 65 who had been exposed to COVID-19. The sequenced material came from PBMCs or T cells enriched from blood (not recorded which).

The CDR3 sequence: CASSPSISSSYEQYF. For the CDR3, the DNA is TGTGCCAGCAGCCCCTCGATCTCGAGCTCCTACGAGCAGTACTTC. The rearrangement links TRBV6-2 or TRBV6-3 to TRBJ2-7; no clear D gene. Germline lookup yields CDR1 MNHEY and CDR2 SVGEGT. This CDR3 comprises 15 residues. V dropped 6 bases and J dropped 0 bases, with 15 bases sitting between them.